This passage covers 3 T cell receptor beta chains from one sample sequenced in a study of T-cell reconstitution after alpha-beta-depleted transplantation in children. Unique molecular identifiers were built into the TCRbeta library. TCRdb ran MiXCR on the PCR reads and lists one entry per CDR3 protein. The data hold 700,000 to 950,000 distinct CDR3 sequences, with roughly 15% observed a single time. The material was PBMCs, mostly from graft donor cells, obtained 360 days after TCRalphabeta/CD19-depleted stem cell transplant. The origin of the receptors is a male patient under 18 who had a stem cell transplant for acute lymphoblastic leukemia, so the T cells may come from the graft donor.

The rearrangement joins TRBV7-9 to TRBJ2-7, with D perhaps TRBD1 (6 bases). The CDR3 is made up of 15 amino acids. The germline V and J ends were trimmed by 5 bases and 3 bases, with 17 bases remaining between them. The germline gives CDR1 SEHNR, CDR2 FQNEAQ (reference sequence). The CDR3 DNA reads as TGTGCCAGCAGCCATCAGGTGACAGGCCACTACGAGCAGTACTTC. It codes for CASSHQVTGHYEQYF.

This clonotype was picked up a small number of times. This rearrangement joins TRBV28 to TRBJ2-5; a weak D match, TRBD1 (6 bases). Trimming took off 2 bases at V and 1 base at J, with 8 bases between the two ends. Germline V lookup: CDR1 MDHEN, CDR2 SYDVKM. The CDR3 has 14 amino acids. The CDR3 reads CASSLNRVQETQYF. For the CDR3, the DNA is TGTGCCAGCAGTTTAAACAGGGTCCAAGAGACCCAGTACTTC.

This rearrangement joins TRBV27 to TRBJ1-2; 7 bases fit TRBD1. The CDR3 runs 17 residues. J was trimmed by 0 bases and V by 6 bases; bases with no gene match: 13. CDR1 and CDR2 (germline): MNHEY, SMNVEV (reference sequence). CDR3 in amino acids: CASRPPWRGRTNYGYTF. In DNA form, the CDR3 reads TGTGCCAGCAGACCCCCCTGGAGGGGGCGAACTAACTATGGCTACACCTTC.